Following are 16 T cell receptor beta chains from one sample sequenced in a study of identical twins. TCRdb independently ran MiXCR on the 5' RACE reads; one entry per CDR3 protein. The sample records some 690,000 distinct CDR3 sequences, 20% to 25% being singletons. These same records also appear under a second study, on T cells expressing NK-cell markers.

The sequencing input was PBMCs. Source of these receptors: a young woman in good health.

This sequence joins TRBV30 and TRBJ2-2; the D call may be TRBD1 or TRBD2 (5 bases each). The germline V gene encodes CDR1 GTSNPN and CDR2 SVGIG (reference sequence). The CDR3 sequence is 13 residues long. V was clipped by 4 bases and J by 4 bases, with 10 bases between them. For the CDR3, the DNA is TGTGCCTGGAACGCAGGGAGCACCGGGGAGCTGTTTTTT. This encodes CAWNAGSTGELFF.

A few counts support this clonotype. The chain links TRBV9 to TRBJ2-1; D possibly corresponds to TRBD2 (6 bases). This CDR3 region has 12 residues. V was trimmed by 5 bases and J by 7 bases, leaving 10 bases between them. CDR1 SGDLS and CDR2 YYNGEE come from the germline V gene. The chain's CDR3 is CASRGSGNEQFF. The CDR3 DNA is TGTGCCAGCAGGGGGAGCGGGAATGAGCAGTTCTTC.

This clonotype was counted at least ten times. The rearrangement uses TRBV20-1 and TRBJ2-1; tentatively, D is TRBD1 or TRBD2 (6 bases each). Germline CDR1 is DFQATT and CDR2 is SNEGSKA (reference sequence). CDR3 length: 15 amino acids. The germline V and J ends were trimmed by 1 base and 3 bases, with 13 bases remaining between them. Here the CDR3 DNA reads TGCAGTGCTAGAGGGAGGGGGTCTTACTACAATGAGCAGTTCTTC. Translating it yields CSARGRGSYYNEQFF.

This clonotype was counted many times. The chain couples TRBV20-1 to TRBJ2-3, with D unclear. Germline assignment: CDR1 DFQATT and CDR2 SNEGSKA (reference sequence). Trimming took off 0 bases at V and 6 bases at J, with 13 bases between the two ends. The length of the CDR3 is 14 residues. CDR3 in DNA: TGCAGTGCTAGAGAACCCGTCATAGGGGATACGCAGTATTTT. Its translation is CSAREPVIGDTQYF.

The genes are TRBV7-2 and TRBJ2-1, with TRBD2 matching over 13 bases. V lost 4 bases and J lost 2; bases outside the gene matches: 5. This CDR3 is built from 17 residues. CDR1 is SGHTA, CDR2 FQGNSA, per germline. The CDR3 sequence is CASSSLTSGRAYNEQFF. The CDR3 region has the DNA TGTGCCAGCAGCTCCCTAACTAGCGGGAGGGCCTACAATGAGCAGTTCTTC.

The sample holds a few counts of this clonotype. CDR3 sequence (DNA): TGTGCCAGCAGCCTCATAGGGCTACACTACGAGCAGTACTTC. Protein sequence: CASSLIGLHYEQYF. The V call is TRBV7-9, the J call TRBJ2-7; the D is unclear. Germline values: CDR1 SEHNR, CDR2 FQNEAQ (reference sequence). The CDR3 runs 14 residues. The V end lost 5 bases, the J end lost 3 bases, and 14 bases lay between the germline ends.

The rearrangement uses TRBV10-3 and TRBJ2-7; 9 nucleotides align to TRBD1. Losses at the gene ends were 1 base for V and 5 bases for J; bases not matched to a gene: 3. Germline CDR1 ENHRY, CDR2 SYGVKD. The CDR3 covers 14 residues. DNA of the CDR3: TGTGCCATCAGTGAGTTACAGGGGGCGGACGAGCAGTACTTC. It yields the protein CAISELQGADEQYF.

V is TRBV20-1 and J is TRBJ2-6, with TRBD2 matching over 7 bases. Germline CDR1 DFQATT, CDR2 SNEGSKA (reference sequence). This CDR3 spans 15 amino acids. After removal of 3 bases from V and 2 bases from J, the junction contained 4 bases not matched to a gene. CDR3 loop: CSASPTSAGANVLTF. DNA of the CDR3: TGCAGTGCTAGCCCCACTAGCGCTGGGGCCAACGTCCTGACTTTC.

This clonotype was seen only a few times. The gene calls are TRBV12-3 or TRBV12-4 and TRBJ2-1, with TRBD2 matching 8 bases. The CDR3 consists of 14 residues. V trimming: 5 bases; J trimming: 5 bases; junction bases outside the gene matches: 5. The CDR3 nucleotides read TGTGCCAGCAGTCCGGGAGGGGTCGACAATGAGCAGTTCTTC. It yields the protein CASSPGGVDNEQFF.

This clonotype was counted at least ten times. The V and J genes are TRBV5-1 and TRBJ2-2; perhaps D is TRBD1 or TRBD2 (5 bases each). Germline-derived CDR1 and CDR2 are SGHRS and YFSETQ. V was trimmed by 7 bases and J by 2 bases, leaving 24 bases between them. CDR3 length: 18 residues. The CDR3 here is CASANRLTWGRNTGELFF. The CDR3, as DNA: TGCGCCAGCGCCAACCGCCTGACCTGGGGGAGAAACACCGGGGAGCTGTTTTTT.

The chain links TRBV27 to TRBJ1-2; D ambiguous. There are 12 residues in the CDR3. V gave up 10 bases and J gave up 6 bases, with 15 bases separating them. The germline gives CDR1 MNHEY, CDR2 SMNVEV (reference sequence). The CDR3: CATKGGGDGYTF. In DNA, the CDR3 is TGTGCCACCAAGGGCGGCGGTGATGGCTACACCTTC.

The chain combines TRBV20-1 with TRBJ2-2, with 7 bases lining up with TRBD1. Germline V gene sequence: CDR1 DFQATT, CDR2 SNEGSKA (reference sequence). The CDR3 contains 14 residues. The V and J ends lost 6 bases and 2 bases, in that order; junction bases with no gene match: 6. The DNA for the CDR3 is TGCAGTGCAAAACAGGGGTTTAACACCGGGGAGCTGTTTTTT. Protein: CSAKQGFNTGELFF.

The CDR3 here is CASSADRVNGYTF. The CDR3 nucleotides are TGTGCCAGCAGCGCGGACAGGGTGAACGGCTACACCTTC. V gene TRBV9 combines with J gene TRBJ1-2; 8 nucleotides align to TRBD1. V trimming: 3 bases; J trimming: 8 bases; junction bases outside the gene matches: 6. Germline V gene data show CDR1 as SGDLS and CDR2 as YYNGEE. The length of the CDR3 is 13 residues.

The chain is built from TRBV27 and TRBJ2-7; 9 bases are shared with TRBD1. This CDR3 region has 18 residues. Germline CDR1 is MNHEY and CDR2 is SMNVEV (reference sequence). The V segment lost 5 bases and the J segment 2 bases; nucleotides outside the gene matches: 16. The CDR3 is CASSPVLPDRGKPYEQYF. DNA of the CDR3: TGTGCCAGCAGTCCCGTTCTACCTGACAGGGGGAAACCCTACGAGCAGTACTTC.

This clonotype turned up a few times. This sequence joins TRBV10-3 and TRBJ2-1; D is unresolved. Trimming pared 4 bases from V and 7 bases from J, leaving 8 bases between. The CDR3 has 12 amino acids. CDR1 and CDR2 (germline): ENHRY, SYGVKD. This CDR3 reads CAISGVQNEQFF. The DNA for the CDR3 is TGTGCCATCAGTGGGGTGCAAAATGAGCAGTTCTTC.

As for this clonotype: An end of the junction differs from the germline gene, which may be a read error. V usage is TRBV27 and J usage is TRBJ2-1; D is possibly TRBD1 (6 bases). There are 15 residues in the CDR3. Per germline, CDR1 MNHEY and CDR2 SMNVEV (reference sequence). The CDR3 DNA is TGTGCCAGCAGTTACAGGGTACGCTCCTACAGTGAGCAGTTCTTC. Its translation is CASSYRVRSYSEQFF.